This TCR beta chain originates from a study of cytomegalovirus exposure and HLA in healthy donors. Whole-study results and caveats: Earlier results showed most TCR beta V segments being productive about 87% or about 30% of the time.

As regards this clone: Its antigen is unidentified.

The CDR3 has 11 residues. The germline V gene has CDR1 SGHVS and CDR2 FQNEAQ. V was shortened by 2 bases and J by 5 bases, with 4 bases between the two germline ends. Amplification used 60 Vbeta primers and 13 Jbeta primers. The protocol was immunoSEQ multiplex PCR, while the TCRdb copy is restricted to in-frame clones and leaves out a portion. The top ten hold 0.65% to 0.75% of the sample, which has around 170,000 clones, around 80% seen once. The chain carries TRBV7-8 and TRBJ2-7; no definite D call. The source material was PBMCs. The TCR was taken from a woman aged 35 to 49 in good health and CMV-seronegative. The CDR3 here is CASSLRDEQYF. DNA for the CDR3: TGTGCCAGCAGCTTACGGGACGAGCAGTACTTC. Variable domain in full (rest from reference TRBV7-8 and TRBJ2-7): GAGVSQSPRYKVAKRGQDVALRCDPISGHVSLFWYQQALGQGPEFLTYFQNEAQLDKSGLPSDRFFAERPEGSVSTLKIQRTQQEDSAVYLCASSLRDEQYFGPGTRLTVT.